What follows are 2 T cell receptor beta chains derived from one specimen sequenced in a study of T cell responses to AZD1222 COVID-19 vaccine. TCRdb's copy holds only in-frame clones and misses some; the assay was immunoSEQ multiplex PCR. The table has about 200,000 clones, 93% seen once. The sequencing used peripheral blood, collected on day 0 of MenACWY control vaccination. The receptor set was obtained from an adult in good health.

The table lists this clone with a count of one. This chain joins TRBV2 and TRBJ2-7; 9 bases agree with TRBD1. With 11 bases clipped from V and 5 bases from J, the junction kept 16 bases outside the gene matches. Germline CDR1 is SNHLY and CDR2 is FYNNEI. The CDR3 runs to 15 residues. CDR3 DNA sequence: TGTGCCTCAATAGTCCAACAGGGGGCAGGGAACGAGCAGTACTTC. Its translation is CASIVQQGAGNEQYF.

The chain links TRBV18 to TRBJ1-2; 7 nucleotides line up with TRBD1. CDR3 length: 13 residues. Germline V gene data show CDR1 as KGHSH and CDR2 as LQKENI. With V trimmed by 6 bases and J by 4 bases, 5 bases remained unmatched. CDR3 sequence reads: CASSEGQLYGYTF. CDR3 in DNA: TGTGCCAGCTCGGAGGGACAGCTCTATGGCTACACCTTC.